Listed below are T cell receptor beta chains from one sample, sequenced in a study of control samples from healthy donors and cancer patients. Measured with immunoSEQ multiplex PCR; TCRdb has only the in-frame clones, and not every one. Here the sample spans 130,000 or so clones, roughly 84% being singletons. Material for sequencing was blood. These receptor sequences come from a man aged 50 to 60 in good health. CDR3s include the opening cysteine and the closing phenylalanine or tryptophan. The order of the fields is clone size, J gene, V gene, D gene, CDR3 protein, CDR3 DNA. D genes are given only for firm matches. Clone size is shown for a subset of rows, as once, few, many or a class of expanded clone.

clone size: once
J gene: TRBJ2-1
V gene: TRBV11-3
D gene: .
CDR3 protein: CASSLDLGNYNEQFF
CDR3 DNA: TGTGCCAGCAGCTTAGATCTAGGCAACTACAATGAGCAGTTCTTC

clone size: .
J gene: TRBJ2-2
V gene: TRBV6-4
D gene: .
CDR3 protein: CASSEQGNTGELFF
CDR3 DNA: TGTGCCAGCAGTGAGCAGGGAAACACCGGGGAGCTGTTTTTT

clone size: .
J gene: TRBJ2-5
V gene: TRBV6-1
D gene: TRBD1
CDR3 protein: CASSEVHPRDRGQETQYF
CDR3 DNA: TGTGCCAGCAGTGAAGTCCACCCGCGGGACAGGGGTCAAGAGACCCAGTACTTC

clone size: .
J gene: TRBJ1-3
V gene: TRBV19
D gene: .
CDR3 protein: CASSITRGSGNTIYF
CDR3 DNA: TGTGCCAGTAGTATCACCAGGGGCTCTGGAAACACCATATATTTT

clone size: .
J gene: TRBJ1-5
V gene: TRBV5-1
D gene: .
CDR3 protein: CASSPGVNSNQPQHF
CDR3 DNA: TGCGCCAGCAGCCCCGGGGTCAATAGCAATCAGCCCCAGCATTTT

clone size: .
J gene: TRBJ2-3
V gene: TRBV9
D gene: .
CDR3 protein: CASSVGPGSLRTTDTQYF
CDR3 DNA: TGTGCCAGCAGCGTAGGCCCCGGGAGTCTACGAACCACAGATACGCAGTATTTT

clone size: .
J gene: TRBJ2-1
V gene: TRBV6-1
D gene: .
CDR3 protein: CASSEGHNNEQFF
CDR3 DNA: TGTGCCAGCAGTGAAGGGCATAACAATGAGCAGTTCTTC

clone size: .
J gene: TRBJ2-5
V gene: TRBV3-1/TRBV3-2
D gene: .
CDR3 protein: CASSLWDTGYGLGLETQYF
CDR3 DNA: TGTGCCAGCAGCCTCTGGGACACGGGGTATGGCCTCGGTCTAGAGACCCAGTACTTC

clone size: .
J gene: TRBJ2-5
V gene: TRBV30
D gene: TRBD1
CDR3 protein: CAWSPGQGAFETQYF
CDR3 DNA: TGTGCCTGGAGTCCCGGACAGGGGGCGTTCGAGACCCAGTACTTC

clone size: once
J gene: TRBJ1-2
V gene: TRBV27
D gene: .
CDR3 protein: CASSSSGMQGPNGRYTF
CDR3 DNA: TGTGCCAGCAGTTCCTCCGGAATGCAGGGCCCCAACGGCCGCTACACCTTC

clone size: few
J gene: TRBJ1-2
V gene: TRBV5-5
D gene: .
CDR3 protein: CASSEVRPNGYTF
CDR3 DNA: TGTGCCAGCAGCGAGGTGAGGCCTAATGGCTACACCTTC

clone size: .
J gene: TRBJ1-1
V gene: TRBV4-1
D gene: .
CDR3 protein: CASSQVRDTNTEAFF
CDR3 DNA: TGCGCCAGCAGCCAAGTTCGGGATACGAACACTGAAGCTTTCTTT

clone size: .
J gene: TRBJ1-5
V gene: TRBV12-3/TRBV12-4
D gene: .
CDR3 protein: CASRDFNQPQHF
CDR3 DNA: TGTGCCAGCAGGGATTTCAATCAGCCCCAGCATTTT

clone size: .
J gene: TRBJ2-1
V gene: TRBV6-5
D gene: .
CDR3 protein: CASRPRVGDNEQFF
CDR3 DNA: TGTGCCAGCAGACCCAGGGTAGGGGACAATGAGCAGTTCTTC

clone size: once
J gene: TRBJ1-2
V gene: TRBV27
D gene: .
CDR3 protein: CASSLMTGSGVVGYTF
CDR3 DNA: TGTGCCAGCAGTTTAATGACAGGTTCCGGGGTGGTGGGCTACACCTTC

clone size: once
J gene: TRBJ2-5
V gene: TRBV14
D gene: TRBD1
CDR3 protein: CASSHGTGYQETQYF
CDR3 DNA: TGTGCCAGCAGCCATGGGACAGGGTACCAAGAGACCCAGTACTTC

clone size: .
J gene: TRBJ1-2
V gene: TRBV4-2
D gene: TRBD1
CDR3 protein: CASSQITGAYGYTF
CDR3 DNA: TGTGCCAGCAGCCAGATAACAGGGGCCTATGGCTACACCTTC

clone size: .
J gene: TRBJ1-2
V gene: TRBV7-9
D gene: .
CDR3 protein: CASSLESDVRYGYTF
CDR3 DNA: TGTGCCAGCAGCTTAGAGTCAGACGTACGTTATGGCTACACCTTC

clone size: .
J gene: TRBJ2-7
V gene: TRBV5-6
D gene: TRBD1
CDR3 protein: CASSLGTGAYEQYF
CDR3 DNA: TGTGCCAGCAGCTTGGGGACAGGGGCCTACGAGCAGTACTTC

clone size: .
J gene: TRBJ1-2
V gene: TRBV5-4
D gene: .
CDR3 protein: CAMEVDWGRGYTF
CDR3 DNA: TGTGCCATGGAAGTAGATTGGGGGCGAGGCTACACCTTC

clone size: .
J gene: TRBJ1-5
V gene: TRBV28
D gene: .
CDR3 protein: CASSPTGGRGPQHF
CDR3 DNA: TGTGCCAGCAGTCCTACGGGAGGGCGGGGGCCCCAGCATTTT

clone size: .
J gene: TRBJ1-2
V gene: TRBV28
D gene: TRBD1
CDR3 protein: CASSRSGTGGNYGYTF
CDR3 DNA: TGTGCCAGCAGTAGATCCGGGACAGGGGGTAACTATGGCTACACCTTC